The clone carrying this T cell receptor beta chain was counted a few times. The sample originates from a study of blood T cell repertoires in COVID-19. Across the whole study: Nucleic acid was either cDNA or gDNA, and it came from T cells, B-cell-depleted T cells, or PBMCs.

Method: immunoSEQ multiplex PCR; TCRdb's copy keeps in-frame clones and lacks some. The sample yields 280,000 or so clones, around four fifths seen once. The CDR3 runs 18 residues. Germline V gives CDR1 LGHDT, CDR2 YNNKEL (reference sequence). Unmatched junction bases numbered 7, after V lost 2 bases and J lost 0 bases. The chain recombines TRBV3-1 (or the pseudogene TRBV3-2) with TRBJ2-6; the match to TRBD2 covers 7 bases. The clonotype was recovered from a woman in her fifties or sixties who had recovered from COVID-19. Sequenced input: peripheral blood. In nucleotides, the CDR3 is TGTGCCAGCAGCCAATCAGGCGGGGGAACCTCTGGGGCCAACGTCCTGACTTTC. This encodes CASSQSGGGTSGANVLTF.